This T cell receptor beta chain was obtained from a study of blood T cell repertoires in COVID-19. Study-level information: COVID-19 samples from acute and convalescent phases originated in the United States, Italy and Spain. Sample material is recorded as cDNA or gDNA derived from T cells, B-cell-depleted T cells, or PBMCs.

Those enrolled, adults aged roughly 18 to 89 years, came from fewer than 25 US areas. Germline CDR1 and CDR2: LGHNA and YNFKEQ. V was pared by 5 bases and J by 0 bases, with 4 bases of the junction left unmatched. The CDR3 length is 17 residues. In the original workflow: For nucleated cells, counts were estimated from reference gene primer amplification. Data came from immunoSEQ multiplex PCR; TCRdb stores just in-frame clones and leaves some out. Clone size and the V and J calls come from that table; the DNA yielded D and trimming. The sample has approximately 180,000 clones, roughly 87% seen once. The specimen was PBMCs or T cells enriched from blood (not recorded which). The sequence derives from a woman aged 40-49 years with acute COVID-19. The chain uses TRBV4-2 and TRBJ1-4, with TRBD1 matching 12 bases. CDR3 sequence (DNA): TGTGCCAGCAGCTGGGGACAGGGGGCTTCAACTAATGAAAAACTGTTTTTT. Its translation: CASSWGQGASTNEKLFF.